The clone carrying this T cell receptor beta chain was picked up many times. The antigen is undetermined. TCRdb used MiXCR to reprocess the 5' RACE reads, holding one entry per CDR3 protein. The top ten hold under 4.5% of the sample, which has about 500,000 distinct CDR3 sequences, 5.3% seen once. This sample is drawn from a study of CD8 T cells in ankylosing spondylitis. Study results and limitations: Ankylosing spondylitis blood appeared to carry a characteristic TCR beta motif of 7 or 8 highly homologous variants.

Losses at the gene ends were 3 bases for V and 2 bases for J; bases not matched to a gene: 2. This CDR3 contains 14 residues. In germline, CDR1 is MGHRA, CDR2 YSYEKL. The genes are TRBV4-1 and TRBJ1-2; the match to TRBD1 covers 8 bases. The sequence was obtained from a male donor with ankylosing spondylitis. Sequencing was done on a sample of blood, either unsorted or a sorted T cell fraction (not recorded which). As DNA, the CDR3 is TGCGCCAGCAGCCACGGACAGGGCAACTATGGCTACACCTTC. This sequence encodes CASSHGQGNYGYTF.